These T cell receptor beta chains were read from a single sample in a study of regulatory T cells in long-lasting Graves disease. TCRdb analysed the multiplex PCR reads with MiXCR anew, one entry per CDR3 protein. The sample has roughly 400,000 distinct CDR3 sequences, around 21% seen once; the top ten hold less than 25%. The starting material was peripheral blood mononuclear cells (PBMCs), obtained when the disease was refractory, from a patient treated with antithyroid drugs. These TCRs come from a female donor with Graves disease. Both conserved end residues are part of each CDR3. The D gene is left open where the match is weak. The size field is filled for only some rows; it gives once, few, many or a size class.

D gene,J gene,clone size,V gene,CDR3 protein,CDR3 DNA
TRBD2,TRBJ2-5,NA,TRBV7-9,CASRAFGRELTQYF,TGTGCCAGCAGAGCTTTCGGGCGGGAGTTGACCCAGTACTTC
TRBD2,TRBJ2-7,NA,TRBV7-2,CAGSWGGRGEQYF,TGTGCCGGCAGCTGGGGAGGGCGGGGGGAGCAGTACTTC
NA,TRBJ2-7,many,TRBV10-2,CASSEMGSEQYF,TGCGCCAGCAGTGAAATGGGAAGCGAGCAGTACTTC
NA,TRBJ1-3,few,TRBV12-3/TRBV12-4,CASSSGQPGVGNTIYF,TGTGCCAGCAGTTCAGGACAGCCTGGCGTGGGAAACACCATATATTTT
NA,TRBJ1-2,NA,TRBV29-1,CSVDNRGDGYTF,TGCAGCGTGGATAACCGGGGAGATGGCTACACCTTC
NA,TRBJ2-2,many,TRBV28,CASVSGTHGGGELFF,TGTGCCAGCGTCTCCGGGACCCACGGAGGCGGGGAGCTGTTTTTT
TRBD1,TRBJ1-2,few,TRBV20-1,CSARDRAGGDYGYTF,TGCAGTGCTAGAGATCGGGCAGGGGGAGACTATGGCTACACCTTC
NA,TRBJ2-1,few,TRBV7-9,CASSYSGLLYNEQFF,TGTGCCAGCAGCTACTCGGGACTCCTCTACAATGAGCAGTTCTTC
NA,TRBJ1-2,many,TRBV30,CAWSVRVTGYTF,TGTGCCTGGAGTGTACGAGTAACCGGCTACACCTTC
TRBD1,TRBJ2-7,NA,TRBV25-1,CASSEWDSRSEQYF,TGTGCCAGCAGTGAATGGGACAGTAGATCTGAGCAGTACTTC
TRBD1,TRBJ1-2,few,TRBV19,CASSTWTGEWNGYTF,TGTGCCAGTAGTACCTGGACAGGGGAATGGAATGGCTACACCTTC
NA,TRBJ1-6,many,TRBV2,CASMAGTSPLHF,TGTGCCAGCATGGCAGGGACTTCACCCCTCCACTTT
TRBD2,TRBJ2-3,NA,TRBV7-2,CASSPAVLAGIGKTQYF,TGTGCCAGCAGCCCCGCTGTACTAGCGGGGATAGGAAAGACGCAGTATTTT
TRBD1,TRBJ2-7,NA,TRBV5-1,CASSFDRDRGTVEQYF,TGCGCCAGCAGCTTCGACCGGGACAGGGGAACGGTCGAGCAGTACTTC
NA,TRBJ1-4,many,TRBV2,CASRGETNEKLFF,TGTGCCAGCAGAGGGGAAACTAATGAAAAACTGTTTTTT
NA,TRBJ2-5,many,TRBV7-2,CASSLAAGSPKTQYF,TGTGCCAGCAGCTTAGCAGCAGGGTCCCCGAAGACCCAGTACTTC
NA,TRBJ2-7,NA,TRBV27,CASRKRESYEQYF,TGTGCCAGCAGAAAAAGGGAGTCCTACGAGCAGTACTTC
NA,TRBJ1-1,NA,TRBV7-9,CASYPGNTEAFF,TGTGCCAGCTACCCCGGGAACACTGAAGCTTTCTTT
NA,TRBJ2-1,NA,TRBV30,CAWSVVNEQFF,TGTGCCTGGAGTGTTGTAAATGAGCAGTTCTTC
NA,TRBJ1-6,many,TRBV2,CASTPEGQTNSPLHF,TGTGCCAGCACCCCAGAGGGCCAGACAAATTCACCCCTCCACTTT
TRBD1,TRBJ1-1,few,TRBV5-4,CASSYPTGTEAFF,TGTGCCAGCAGCTATCCGACAGGGACTGAAGCTTTCTTT
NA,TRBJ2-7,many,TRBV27,CASSAMPGTSGEQYF,TGTGCCAGCAGTGCTATGCCGGGGACCTCGGGCGAGCAGTACTTC
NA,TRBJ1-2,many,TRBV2,CASRDEYGYTF,TGTGCCAGCAGAGACGAATATGGCTACACCTTC
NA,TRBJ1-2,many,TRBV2,CASTDQYGYTF,TGTGCCAGCACAGATCAGTATGGCTACACCTTC
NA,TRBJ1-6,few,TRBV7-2,CASSPTRESSYNSPLHF,TGTGCCAGCAGCCCAACGAGAGAGAGCTCCTATAATTCACCCCTCCACTTT
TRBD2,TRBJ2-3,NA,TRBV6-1,CASEGTSGSRVTDTQYF,TGTGCCAGCGAAGGGACTAGCGGGAGCCGTGTCACAGATACGCAGTATTTT
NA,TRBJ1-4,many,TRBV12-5,CASGSLWGSTNEKLFF,TGTGCTAGTGGTTCCCTATGGGGGTCGACTAATGAAAAACTGTTTTTT
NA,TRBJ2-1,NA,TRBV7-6,CASSPFEGGSYNEQFF,TGTGCCAGCAGCCCCTTTGAGGGAGGCTCCTACAATGAGCAGTTCTTC
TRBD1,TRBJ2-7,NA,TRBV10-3,CAITDRGVGGGYEQYF,TGTGCCATCACGGACAGGGGAGTGGGCGGGGGATACGAGCAGTACTTC
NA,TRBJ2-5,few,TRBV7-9,CASSPYGTQYF,TGTGCCAGCAGCCCGTACGGGACCCAGTACTTC
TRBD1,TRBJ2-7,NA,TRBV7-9,CASSNTDRGRNEQYF,TGTGCCAGCAGCAACACCGACAGGGGGCGTAACGAGCAGTACTTC
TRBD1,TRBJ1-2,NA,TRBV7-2,CSSSPTTGVYGYTF,TGTTCCAGCAGCCCAACGACAGGGGTCTATGGCTACACCTTC
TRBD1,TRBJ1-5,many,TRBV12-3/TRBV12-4,CASSNPGTGEDQPQHF,TGTGCCAGCAGTAACCCCGGGACAGGGGAAGATCAGCCCCAGCATTTT
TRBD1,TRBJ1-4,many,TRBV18,CASSHIPGTGNPEKLFF,TGTGCCAGCTCGCACATACCAGGGACAGGGAATCCGGAAAAACTGTTTTTT
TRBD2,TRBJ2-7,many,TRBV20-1,CSASTLAGPTLWPDEQYF,TGCAGTGCTAGTACGCTAGCGGGCCCCACACTATGGCCTGACGAGCAGTACTTC
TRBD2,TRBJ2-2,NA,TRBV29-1,CSVDLGTRHGELFF,TGCAGCGTTGATCTGGGGACTAGGCACGGGGAGCTGTTTTTT
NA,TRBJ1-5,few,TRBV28,CASTLTGNQPQHF,TGTGCCAGCACCCTCACAGGGAATCAGCCCCAGCATTTT
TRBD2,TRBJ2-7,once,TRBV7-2,CASSLVGGGRSYEQYF,TGTGCCAGCAGCTTAGTTGGCGGGGGGCGGTCCTACGAGCAGTACTTC
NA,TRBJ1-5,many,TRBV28,CASSLLTEWGQPQHF,TGTGCCAGCAGTTTATTGACAGAATGGGGTCAGCCCCAGCATTTT
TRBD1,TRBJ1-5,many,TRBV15,CATRVDRMSNQPQHF,TGTGCCACCAGAGTGGACAGGATGAGCAATCAGCCCCAGCATTTT
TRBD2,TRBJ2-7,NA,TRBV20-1,CSARREGRSEQYF,TGCAGTGCTAGACGGGAGGGCCGTTCCGAGCAGTACTTC